The 21 T cell receptor beta chains listed next were all sequenced from one sample in a study of somatic mutations in cytotoxic T cells in rheumatoid arthritis. Generated by immunoSEQ multiplex PCR, the TCRdb table keeps only in-frame clones and is missing some. The sample has about 12,000 clones, roughly 70% seen once. Sequencing used CD8+ T cells sorted from blood. Every receptor here comes from a man between 65 and 85 years old in good health.

This chain joins TRBV7-9 and TRBJ2-1; the D gene is possibly TRBD2 (6 bases). Germline V gene lookup returns CDR1 SEHNR and CDR2 FQNEAQ (reference sequence). This CDR3 has 15 amino acids. V was trimmed by 4 bases and J by 6 bases, leaving 16 bases between them. DNA of the CDR3: TGTGCCAGCAGCTCCGACCGTCAGGAGGGCAATGAGCAGTTCTTC. It yields the protein CASSSDRQEGNEQFF.

For the CDR3, the DNA is TGTGCCAGCAGCGGGCCCGGGACAGGGGGTGCCGGGGAGCTGTTTTTT. Translation gives CASSGPGTGGAGELFF. J is TRBJ2-2 and V is TRBV7-2, with 11 bases lining up with TRBD1. Germline trimming cut 5 bases from V and 6 bases from J; bases unmatched to any gene: 8. CDR3 length: 16 amino acids. Germline values: CDR1 SGHTA, CDR2 FQGNSA.

The count of this clone is one. The V and J genes are TRBV15 and TRBJ2-7; D is possibly TRBD1 (5 bases). CDR3 length equals 15 residues. Trimming shortened V by 0 bases and J by 6 bases, and 15 bases separated the two germline ends. Germline CDR1 reads LNHNV; CDR2 reads YYDKDF (reference sequence). CDR3 in amino acids: CATSRDRAQGFEQYF. In nucleotides, the CDR3 is TGTGCCACCAGCAGAGATCGCGCGCAGGGATTCGAGCAGTACTTC.

This chain connects TRBV19 to TRBJ1-6, with D uncertain. The V gene lost 1 base and the J gene lost 3 bases, with 10 bases spanning the gap. Looked up from germline, CDR1 is LNHDA and CDR2 is SQIVND (reference sequence). This CDR3 is 16 amino acids long. CDR3 protein: CASSIGNRGYNSPLHF. The DNA for the CDR3 is TGTGCCAGTAGTATAGGGAATCGGGGCTATAATTCACCCCTCCACTTT.

The sample holds one count of this clone. V gene TRBV21-1 combines with J gene TRBJ2-1; TRBD2 reflects the table's D call only, with no check against the DNA. TRBV21-1 is designated a pseudogene. The CDR3 is made up of 14 amino acids. The CDR3 nucleotides read TGTGCCAGCAGCAAAGGTCGGGAGGGCAATGAGCAGTTCTTC. It codes for CASSKGREGNEQFF.

This clone was seen a handful of times. The chain employs TRBV28 and TRBJ1-2; D is unclear. This CDR3 comprises 12 residues. Germline CDR1 and CDR2: MDHEN and SYDVKM. Trimming left V 2 bases short and J 2 bases short, with 3 bases between. This chain's CDR3 is CASSLGNYGYTF. The CDR3 DNA reads TGTGCCAGCAGTTTAGGGAACTATGGCTACACCTTC.

This clone is labeled as large. The V and J genes are TRBV13 and TRBJ1-2; a possible D gene is TRBD1 (6 bases). The CDR3 has 15 residues. CDR1 and CDR2 from the germline V gene are PRHDT and FYEKMQ (reference sequence). Trimming pared 5 bases from V and 4 bases from J, leaving 17 bases between. As DNA, the CDR3 is TGTGCCAGCAGCGCGACCCCGGACAGATTCTATGGCTACACCTTC. Translation gives CASSATPDRFYGYTF.

This clone was counted between two and nine times. This chain links TRBV7-2 with TRBJ2-1; 7 positions match TRBD2. Losses at the gene ends were 5 bases for V and 4 bases for J; bases not matched to a gene: 11. Germline V gene lookup returns CDR1 SGHTA and CDR2 FQGNSA. The CDR3 has 16 amino acids. CDR3 residues: CASSEDAGVSYNEQFF. The DNA for the CDR3 is TGTGCCAGCAGCGAAGACGCGGGGGTATCATACAATGAGCAGTTCTTC.

Regarding this clone: This same CDR3 is encoded by further DNA sequences in the sample. This chain links TRBV5-6 with TRBJ1-2; tentative D call: TRBD1 (5 bases). Germline CDR1 and CDR2: SGHDT and YYEEEE. Trimming shortened V by 2 bases and J by 5 bases, and 13 bases separated the two germline ends. The CDR3 length is 14 residues. CDR3 bases: TGTGCCAGCAGCTTCCAGGGAGGAGGGTATGGCTACACCTTC. Translated, it gives CASSFQGGGYGYTF.

The chain couples TRBV29-1 to TRBJ2-1; weak D call: TRBD1 (7 bases). This CDR3 is 15 amino acids long. The germline CDR1 and CDR2 sequences are SQVTM and ANQGSEA. V was trimmed by 8 bases and J by 9 bases, leaving 26 bases between them. CDR3 sequence reads: CSSDWGVGTDGEQFF. The DNA of the CDR3 is TGCAGCAGCGATTGGGGGGTTGGGACAGACGGTGAGCAGTTCTTC.

The V and J genes are TRBV9 and TRBJ2-7, with D perhaps assigned TRBD1 or TRBD2 (5 bases each). CDR3 length equals 13 residues. The germline V gene encodes CDR1 SGDLS and CDR2 YYNGEE. Trimming shortened V by 0 bases and J by 4 bases, and 8 bases separated the two germline ends. The CDR3 coding sequence is TGTGCCAGCAGCGTAGCTGAGGGGTACGAGCAGTACTTC. This gives the protein CASSVAEGYEQYF.

The chain uses TRBV6-4 and TRBJ1-6; 8 bases agree with TRBD1. Losses at the gene ends were 5 bases for V and 10 bases for J; bases not matched to a gene: 7. Germline V gene data show CDR1 as MRHNA and CDR2 as SNTAGT. This CDR3 region has 14 residues. The CDR3 sequence: CASSPTGENSPLHF. CDR3 nucleotide sequence: TGTGCCAGCAGTCCGACAGGGGAGAACTCACCCCTCCACTTT.

The V and J genes are TRBV27 and TRBJ1-5, with D hard to call. V was pared by 4 bases and J by 4 bases, with 8 bases between. CDR1 MNHEY and CDR2 SMNVEV come from the germline V gene (reference sequence). This CDR3 comprises 13 residues. CDR3 bases: TGTGCCAGCAGTTGGGGATCGAATCAGCCCCAGCATTTT. This translates into CASSWGSNQPQHF.

The table lists this clone with a few counts. The chain joins TRBV27 to TRBJ2-7, with 12 bases lining up with TRBD2. Germline lookup yields CDR1 MNHEY and CDR2 SMNVEV (reference sequence). The CDR3 runs to 11 residues. J was trimmed by 7 bases and V by 8 bases; bases with no gene match: 0. This CDR3 is CASGLAGEQYF. In nucleotides, the CDR3 is TGTGCCAGCGGACTAGCGGGAGAGCAGTACTTC.

This chain joins TRBV5-1 and TRBJ2-1; 8 positions match TRBD1. Germline V lookup: CDR1 SGHRS, CDR2 YFSETQ. The junction had 14 bases not matched to a gene; V was cut back by 8 bases and J by 4 bases. The CDR3 is 16 amino acids. CDR3 coding DNA: TGCGCCAGGGATTTGGGACAGGTCAACCTTTACAATGAGCAGTTCTTC. Its protein is CARDLGQVNLYNEQFF. Full variable domain (outside the CDR3, taken from reference TRBV5-1 and TRBJ2-1): KAGVTQTPRYLIKTRGQQVTLSCSPISGHRSVSWYQQTPGQGLQFLFEYFSETQRNKGNFPGRFSGRQFSNSRSEMNVSTLELGDSALYLCARDLGQVNLYNEQFFGPGTRLTVL.

This rearrangement joins TRBV5-1 to TRBJ2-3; a possible D gene is TRBD2 (6 bases). The CDR3 totals 15 residues. The ends were cut back, 0 bases at V and 1 base at J, with 9 bases in the middle. Germline-derived CDR1 and CDR2 are SGHRS and YFSETQ. CDR3: CASSLAASGTDTQYF. The DNA for the CDR3 is TGCGCCAGCAGCTTGGCGGCTAGCGGCACAGATACGCAGTATTTT.

This clone occurred a few times. The V and J genes are TRBV5-1 and TRBJ1-1; D unclear. The CDR3 length is 14 residues. The germline V gene encodes CDR1 SGHRS and CDR2 YFSETQ. Trimming took 3 bases from V and 0 from J, leaving 9 bases between them. The CDR3 spells CASSWAAMNTEAFF. In nucleotides, the CDR3 is TGCGCCAGCAGCTGGGCAGCCATGAACACTGAAGCTTTCTTT.

The V gene is TRBV14, the J gene TRBJ1-6; no clear D. V lost 3 bases and J 5 bases, leaving 14 bases between the germline ends. The CDR3 loop spans 16 amino acids. Per germline, CDR1 SGHDN and CDR2 FVKESK. In DNA, the CDR3 is TGTGCCAGCAGCCATGGTTTGGTCAGCAATAATTCACCCCTCCACTTT. Encoded protein: CASSHGLVSNNSPLHF.

CDR3 bases: TGTGCCAGTAGTAACCTGGGACAGGGGCAAAACATTCAGTACTTC. The encoded protein is CASSNLGQGQNIQYF. The rearrangement links TRBV19 to TRBJ2-4; 10 positions match TRBD1. In germline, CDR1 is LNHDA, CDR2 SQIVND (reference sequence). The CDR3 runs to 15 residues. V dropped 4 bases and J dropped 5; count of bases not matched to a gene: 5.

The chain employs TRBV2 and TRBJ1-4; D unclear. CDR3 length: 14 amino acids. V was cut by 3 bases and J by 0 bases, with 5 bases left in between. Germline lookup yields CDR1 SNHLY and CDR2 FYNNEI. DNA of the CDR3: TGTGCCAGCAGTGAGGGGTCAACTAATGAAAAACTGTTTTTT. Protein sequence: CASSEGSTNEKLFF.

The rearrangement uses TRBV7-2 and TRBJ2-7, with a tentative D call TRBD1 (5 bases). CDR3 length equals 14 residues. Germline loops: CDR1 SGHTA, CDR2 FQGNSA. Trimming removed 1 base at V and 2 bases at J, with 9 bases between. The CDR3, as DNA: TGTGCCAGCAGCTTAGGAACAGGCGCCTACGAGCAGTACTTC. This translates into CASSLGTGAYEQYF.